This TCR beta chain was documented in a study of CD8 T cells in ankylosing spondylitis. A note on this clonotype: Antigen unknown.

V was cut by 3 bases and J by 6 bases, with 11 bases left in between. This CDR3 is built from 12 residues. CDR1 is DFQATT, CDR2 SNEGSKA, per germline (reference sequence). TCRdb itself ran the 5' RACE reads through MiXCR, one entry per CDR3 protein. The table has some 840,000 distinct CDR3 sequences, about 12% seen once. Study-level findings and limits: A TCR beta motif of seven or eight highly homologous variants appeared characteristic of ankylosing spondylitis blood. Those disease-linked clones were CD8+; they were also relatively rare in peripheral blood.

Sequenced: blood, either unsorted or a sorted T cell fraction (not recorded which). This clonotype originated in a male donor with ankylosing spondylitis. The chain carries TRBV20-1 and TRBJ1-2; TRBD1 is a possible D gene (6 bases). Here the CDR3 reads CSASRGFDGYTF. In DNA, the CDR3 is TGCAGTGCTAGTAGGGGGTTCGATGGCTACACCTTC.